A selection of T cell receptor beta chains follows, all from one sample in a study of shared clonotypes between healthy human individuals. Only in-frame clones appear in the TCRdb table, and some are missing; sequencing was by immunoSEQ multiplex PCR. Altogether more than 2,000,000 clones are present, just over 90% being singletons, with the ten largest covering about 0.41%. The sequenced sample consisted of naive CD4+ T cells from PBMCs. The receptors here all came from a young man in good health. Some clones in this sample may be carry-over from other donors' samples. CDR3s include the opening cysteine and the closing phenylalanine or tryptophan. A D gene is named only where the DNA matches it firmly. Where a row states a size, it is once, few, many or the class of an expanded clone; other rows omit it.

v_gene,j_gene,abundance,d_gene,CDR3aa,CDR3nt
TRBV18,TRBJ2-7,once,.,CASSPVAVNYEQYF,TGTGCCAGCTCACCAGTCGCGGTTAACTACGAGCAGTACTTC
TRBV11-2,TRBJ2-1,.,TRBD2,CASSQWTSRYNEQFF,TGTGCCAGCAGCCAATGGACTAGCCGTTACAATGAGCAGTTCTTC
TRBV2,TRBJ2-7,.,.,CASSWSSYEQYF,TGTGCCAGCAGTTGGTCCTCCTACGAGCAGTACTTC
TRBV10-3,TRBJ2-5,.,.,CAISVAGAQETQYF,TGTGCCATCAGTGTGGCAGGGGCGCAAGAGACCCAGTACTTC
TRBV7-3,TRBJ1-1,.,.,CASSLDGKNTEAFF,TGTGCCAGCAGCTTGGACGGAAAAAACACTGAAGCTTTCTTT
TRBV2,TRBJ2-1,.,.,CASSSFRLDNEQFF,TGTGCCAGCTCTTCGTTCAGGTTGGACAATGAGCAGTTCTTC
TRBV5-5,TRBJ2-5,.,.,CASTLSNGEETQYF,TGTGCCAGCACCTTGTCGAACGGAGAAGAGACCCAGTACTTC
TRBV6-5,TRBJ1-5,.,TRBD1,CASSSQGQGEGQPQHF,TGTGCCAGCAGTTCCCAGGGACAGGGTGAGGGGCAGCCCCAGCATTTT
TRBV27,TRBJ1-5,.,.,CASSISYNQPQHF,TGTGCCAGCAGTATCTCCTATAATCAGCCCCAGCATTTT
TRBV28,TRBJ2-3,once,TRBD2,CASSSQGLAPVDTQYF,TGTGCCAGCAGTTCCCAGGGACTAGCGCCGGTAGATACGCAGTATTTT
TRBV27,TRBJ2-1,.,TRBD2,CASSFQRGNYNEQFF,TGTGCCAGCAGTTTCCAGCGGGGGAATTACAATGAGCAGTTCTTC
TRBV4-1,TRBJ2-2,.,TRBD2,CASSHRGLAGSGELFF,TGCGCCAGCAGCCATAGGGGACTAGCGGGATCCGGGGAGCTGTTTTTT
TRBV2,TRBJ1-1,.,.,CASAMRGDTEAFF,TGTGCCAGCGCCATGCGGGGGGACACTGAAGCTTTCTTT
TRBV28,TRBJ2-1,.,TRBD2,CASSSPGGSGSNEQFF,TGTGCCAGCAGTTCCCCGGGGGGTAGCGGGAGCAATGAGCAGTTCTTC
TRBV7-3,TRBJ1-1,.,.,CASSLVYRNTEAFF,TGTGCCAGCAGCTTAGTCTACAGGAACACTGAAGCTTTCTTT
TRBV15,TRBJ1-4,.,.,CATSRESGVEKLFF,TGTGCCACCAGCAGAGAATCAGGGGTTGAAAAACTGTTTTTT
TRBV30,TRBJ2-2,.,.,CAWSVGQANTGELFF,TGTGCCTGGAGTGTTGGGCAGGCGAACACCGGGGAGCTGTTTTTT
TRBV30,TRBJ2-2,.,.,CAWSVKAGAGELFF,TGTGCCTGGAGTGTAAAGGCAGGGGCCGGGGAGCTGTTTTTT
TRBV6-5,TRBJ1-2,.,TRBD1,CASSSGGGQGATGYTF,TGTGCCAGCAGTTCTGGGGGGGGACAGGGGGCGACTGGCTACACCTTC
TRBV7-9,TRBJ1-1,.,.,CASSLGLGQGVWAEAFF,TGTGCCAGCAGCTTAGGGCTAGGGCAGGGCGTCTGGGCTGAAGCTTTCTTT
TRBV30,TRBJ2-1,once,.,CAWSEVVEGRFF,TGTGCCTGGAGTGAAGTAGTGGAAGGGCGGTTCTTC
TRBV5-4,TRBJ2-5,.,TRBD1,CASSFLGQKETQYF,TGTGCCAGCAGCTTTTTGGGACAGAAAGAGACCCAGTACTTC
TRBV11-2,TRBJ2-5,once,TRBD2,CASSLGTSGRLKTQYF,TGTGCCAGCAGCTTAGGGACTAGCGGGAGGTTAAAGACCCAGTACTTC
TRBV29-1,TRBJ2-1,.,.,CSVEGFRLARSYNEQFF,TGCAGCGTTGAAGGTTTTAGGCTAGCGCGGTCCTACAATGAGCAGTTCTTC
TRBV6-5,TRBJ2-1,.,.,CASSYHDQDNEQFF,TGTGCCAGCAGTTACCACGATCAGGACAATGAGCAGTTCTTC
TRBV18,TRBJ2-1,.,TRBD2,CASSPLGTSTYNEQFF,TGTGCCAGCTCACCATTGGGGACTAGTACCTACAATGAGCAGTTCTTC
TRBV4-2,TRBJ1-2,.,TRBD1,CASSQGTGNYGYTF,TGTGCCAGCAGCCAAGGGACAGGGAACTATGGCTACACCTTC
TRBV28,TRBJ2-1,.,.,CASLPLGEGSYNEQFF,TGTGCCAGCTTACCTCTGGGGGAAGGGTCCTACAATGAGCAGTTCTTC
TRBV9,TRBJ1-1,few,.,CASSVESHTEAFF,TGTGCCAGCAGCGTAGAGTCCCACACTGAAGCTTTCTTT
TRBV28,TRBJ1-1,.,.,CASIKIQEGIYYTEAFF,TGTGCCAGCATCAAAATCCAGGAGGGGATATATTACACTGAAGCTTTCTTT
TRBV28,TRBJ2-2,few,.,CASSFRRELFF,TGTGCCAGCAGTTTCCGTCGGGAGCTGTTTTTT
TRBV7-8,TRBJ1-2,once,.,CASSLGSGSGYTF,TGTGCCAGCAGCTTAGGTTCAGGGAGTGGCTACACCTTC
TRBV5-1,TRBJ2-5,.,TRBD1,CASILGTGGRETQYF,TGCGCCAGCATTCTAGGGACAGGGGGCCGGGAGACCCAGTACTTC
TRBV5-4,TRBJ2-3,.,TRBD1,CASTLDGTGGTDTQYF,TGTGCCAGCACCCTGGATGGGACAGGAGGCACAGATACGCAGTATTTT
TRBV5-6,TRBJ2-3,few,.,CASSYSDTQYF,TGTGCCAGCAGCTATTCAGATACGCAGTATTTT
TRBV4-2,TRBJ2-7,.,.,CASSQVSVYEQYF,TGTGCCAGCAGCCAAGTTTCGGTCTACGAGCAGTACTTC
TRBV10-1,TRBJ2-7,.,TRBD1,CASSENRGPQYF,TGCGCCAGCAGTGAGAATAGGGGGCCGCAGTACTTC